The 18 T cell receptor beta chains presented below share a single source sample, sequenced in a study of blood T cells in healthy people across ages. Through a sample-barcoded 5' primer and a J-beta primer mix, a second PCR was run for roughly 6 to 12 cycles. TCRdb re-analysed the 5' RACE reads in MiXCR, keeping a single row per CDR3 protein. The sample lists over 1,500,000 distinct CDR3 sequences; about two fifths were seen once. Sequencing was performed on blood. Receptors were obtained from a human donor in good health.

This clonotype was seen ten or more times. The rearrangement joins TRBV20-1 to TRBJ1-2; TRBD1 agrees at 7 bases. Germline CDR1 and CDR2: DFQATT and SNEGSKA (reference sequence). V was clipped by 0 bases and J by 6 bases; unmatched bases: 13. This CDR3 spans 16 amino acids. CDR3: CSAREVRGRALDGYTF. The CDR3 DNA sequence: TGCAGTGCTAGAGAGGTCAGGGGGAGAGCTTTGGATGGCTACACCTTC.

V gene TRBV5-5 combines with J gene TRBJ2-7; either TRBD1 or TRBD2 may supply D (5 bases each). The germline V gene encodes CDR1 SGHKS and CDR2 YYEKEE (reference sequence). V was pared by 3 bases and J by 9 bases, with 16 bases between. There are 13 residues in the CDR3. The DNA for the CDR3 is TGTGCCAGCAGCTGGACCGGGACGAGAGGGCAGTACTTC. Translation gives CASSWTGTRGQYF.

The chain has TRBV7-9 and TRBJ2-7; 9 positions agree with TRBD2. The junction had 9 bases not matched to a gene; V was cut back by 8 bases and J by 4 bases. In germline, CDR1 is SEHNR, CDR2 FQNEAQ (reference sequence). The CDR3 has 14 residues. The CDR3 DNA reads TGTGCCAGCGTCCCGGGCGGGGGGGTTTACGAGCAGTACTTC. It is translated as CASVPGGGVYEQYF.

This clonotype showed up just a few times. This chain joins TRBV7-2 and TRBJ2-3; tentatively, D is TRBD1 or TRBD2 (5 bases each). Per the germline V gene, CDR1 is SGHTA and CDR2 is FQGNSA. The CDR3 runs to 14 residues. V was shortened by 5 bases and J by 2 bases, with 11 bases between the two germline ends. The CDR3 is CASSQGPHTDTQYF. Written as DNA, the CDR3 is TGTGCCAGCAGCCAGGGACCCCACACAGATACGCAGTATTTT.

A few counts support this clonotype. V usage is TRBV29-1 and J usage is TRBJ2-1, with D perhaps TRBD1 (5 bases). V was clipped by 5 bases and J by 10 bases, with 15 bases between them. Germline-derived CDR1 and CDR2 are SQVTM and ANQGSEA. The CDR3 consists of 12 residues. The CDR3 is CSVPSLSGEQFF. In DNA form, the CDR3 reads TGCAGCGTTCCTAGTTTATCAGGGGAGCAGTTCTTC.

The chain employs TRBV2 and TRBJ2-5; D gene ambiguous. Germline V gene data show CDR1 as SNHLY and CDR2 as FYNNEI. V lost 3 bases to trimming and J lost 2 bases, with 10 bases between them. CDR3 length: 14 residues. The CDR3 reads CASSDGRIQETQYF. CDR3 coding DNA: TGTGCCAGCAGTGACGGACGGATTCAAGAGACCCAGTACTTC. Filled out from reference TRBV2 and TRBJ2-5, the complete variable domain reads EPEVTQTPSHQVTQMGQEVILRCVPISNHLYFYWYRQILGQKVEFLVSFYNNEISEKSEIFDDQFSVERPDGSNFTLKIRSTKLEDSAMYFCASSDGRIQETQYFGPGTRLLVL.

This rearrangement joins TRBV20-1 to TRBJ1-5, with D uncertain. Germline V gene data show CDR1 as DFQATT and CDR2 as SNEGSKA (reference sequence). V lost 0 bases, J lost 4 bases, and 7 bases lay in between. The CDR3 is made up of 13 amino acids. CDR3 sequence reads: CSARDNLNQPQHF. CDR3 nucleotides: TGCAGTGCTAGAGACAACCTAAATCAGCCCCAGCATTTT.

To note about this clonotype: The junction differs from germline at one of its ends, possibly a read error. The chain links TRBV28 to TRBJ2-1; D is ambiguous. CDR1 MDHEN and CDR2 SYDVKM come from the germline V gene. This CDR3 spans 17 amino acids. CDR3 residues: CASSPTMNSGPNNEQVF. The DNA for the CDR3 is TGTGCCAGCAGCCCTACCATGAACAGTGGACCTAACAATGAGCAGGTCTTC.

Only a few counts were recorded for this clonotype. The J gene is TRBJ2-3, the V gene TRBV5-1, with D tentatively TRBD1 (5 bases). Trimming shortened V by 2 bases and J by 0 bases, and 10 bases separated the two germline ends. Germline V gives CDR1 SGHRS, CDR2 YFSETQ. The CDR3 extends over 15 amino acids. CDR3 loop: CASSLQVSSTDTQYF. DNA of the CDR3: TGCGCCAGCAGCTTACAGGTTTCTAGCACAGATACGCAGTATTTT.

This clonotype was found a few times. V usage is TRBV5-1 and J usage is TRBJ1-2; the D gene is possibly TRBD1 (6 bases). V lost 4 bases to trimming and J lost 3 bases, with 13 bases between them. Germline V gives CDR1 SGHRS, CDR2 YFSETQ. This CDR3 region has 14 residues. The CDR3 region is CASSNGRQDYGYTF. In DNA form, the CDR3 reads TGCGCCAGCAGCAACGGGAGACAGGACTATGGCTACACCTTC. The entire variable domain, with the rest obtained from reference TRBV5-1 and TRBJ1-2, is as follows: KAGVTQTPRYLIKTRGQQVTLSCSPISGHRSVSWYQQTPGQGLQFLFEYFSETQRNKGNFPGRFSGRQFSNSRSEMNVSTLELGDSALYLCASSNGRQDYGYTFGSGTRLTVV.

Comment on this clonotype: Germline is not matched at one junction end, which may reflect a read error. The chain has TRBV29-1 and TRBJ2-3; D perhaps matches TRBD2 (5 bases). CDR3 size: 13 residues. Looked up from germline, CDR1 is SQVTM and CDR2 is ANQGSEA. CDR3 coding DNA: TGCAACGTTGATATCGGGGGCACAGATACGCAGTATTTT. It encodes CNVDIGGTDTQYF.

The genes are TRBV7-9 and TRBJ2-7; TRBD1 matches at 9 bases. The CDR3 spans 16 residues. V lost 4 bases, J lost 1 base, and 8 bases stayed unmatched. The germline gives CDR1 SEHNR, CDR2 FQNEAQ (reference sequence). The DNA for the CDR3 is TGTGCCAGCAGCTCCACCTTGGGACAGGGTTCCTACGAGCAGTACTTC. Its translation is CASSSTLGQGSYEQYF. Full variable domain (rest looked up from reference TRBV7-9 and TRBJ2-7): DTGVSQNPRHKITKRGQNVTFRCDPISEHNRLYWYRQTLGQGPEFLTYFQNEAQLEKSRLLSDRFSAERPKGSFSTLEIQRTEQGDSAMYLCASSSTLGQGSYEQYFGPGTRLTVT.

The chain recombines TRBV7-2 with TRBJ2-4; D gene ambiguous. Trimming left V 2 bases short and J 8 bases short, with 7 bases between. The CDR3 length is 12 residues. CDR1 and CDR2 (germline): SGHTA, FQGNSA. As DNA, the CDR3 is TGTGCCAGCAGCTTAAATTCCGACATTCAGTACTTC. Its protein is CASSLNSDIQYF. Full variable domain (remainder filled in from reference TRBV7-2 and TRBJ2-4): GAGVSQSPSNKVTEKGKDVELRCDPISGHTALYWYRQSLGQGLEFLIYFQGNSAPDKSGLPSDRFSAERTGGSVSTLTIQRTQQEDSAVYLCASSLNSDIQYFGAGTRLSVL.

V gene TRBV10-3 combines with J gene TRBJ1-2; perhaps TRBD1 as D (5 bases). Germline V gives CDR1 ENHRY, CDR2 SYGVKD. The CDR3 length is 13 residues. V lost 7 bases and J 7 bases, leaving 16 bases between the germline ends. CDR3 bases: TGTGCCATCAAAAAAGAACAGGCTGCTGGCTACACCTTC. Translated, it gives CAIKKEQAAGYTF.

The sample holds a few counts of this clonotype. The CDR3 bases are TGTGCCAGCAGCTTACCCTCGCAACACCCCTACGAGCAGTACTTC. It translates to CASSLPSQHPYEQYF. The chain carries TRBV7-9 and TRBJ2-7; D is unresolved. This CDR3 is 15 amino acids long. Germline CDR1 reads SEHNR; CDR2 reads FQNEAQ (reference sequence). V shed 2 bases and J shed 2 bases, with 13 bases lying between them.

This chain joins TRBV9 and TRBJ2-4, with D possibly TRBD1 on 5 matching bases. Trimming removed 3 bases at V and 6 bases at J, with 13 bases between. Germline V gene lookup returns CDR1 SGDLS and CDR2 YYNGEE. The CDR3 is 14 amino acids. The CDR3, as DNA: TGTGCCAGCAGCGGAACTACAAGGGGAAACATTCAGTACTTC. Translated: CASSGTTRGNIQYF.

This chain links TRBV3-1 with TRBJ1-5, with D uncertain. Trimming pared 1 base from V and 0 bases from J, leaving 4 bases between. The CDR3 consists of 14 residues. Germline-derived CDR1 and CDR2 are LGHDT and YNNKEL (reference sequence). The CDR3 protein is CASSQGISNQPQHF. CDR3 bases: TGTGCCAGCAGCCAAGGGATTAGCAATCAGCCCCAGCATTTT.

The rearrangement links TRBV4-1 to TRBJ2-1; a possible D gene is TRBD1 (6 bases). This CDR3 contains 13 residues. Trimming removed 0 bases at V and 10 bases at J, with 10 bases between. The germline CDR1 and CDR2 sequences are MGHRA and YSYEKL. The CDR3 protein is CASSQEWGLEQFF. For the CDR3, the DNA is TGCGCCAGCAGCCAAGAATGGGGGCTAGAGCAGTTCTTC.